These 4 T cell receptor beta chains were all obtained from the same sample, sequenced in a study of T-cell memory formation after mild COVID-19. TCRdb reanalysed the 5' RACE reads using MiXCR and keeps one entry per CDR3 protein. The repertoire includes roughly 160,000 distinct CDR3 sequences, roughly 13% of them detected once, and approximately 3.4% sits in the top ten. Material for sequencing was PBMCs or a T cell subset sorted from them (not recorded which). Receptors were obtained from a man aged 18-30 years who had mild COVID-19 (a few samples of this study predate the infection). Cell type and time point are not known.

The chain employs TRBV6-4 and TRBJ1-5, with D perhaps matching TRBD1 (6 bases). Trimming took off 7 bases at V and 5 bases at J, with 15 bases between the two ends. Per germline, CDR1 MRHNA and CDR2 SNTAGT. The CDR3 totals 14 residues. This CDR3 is CASKGGMMYQPQHF. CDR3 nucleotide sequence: TGTGCCAGCAAGGGGGGGATGATGTATCAGCCCCAGCATTTT.

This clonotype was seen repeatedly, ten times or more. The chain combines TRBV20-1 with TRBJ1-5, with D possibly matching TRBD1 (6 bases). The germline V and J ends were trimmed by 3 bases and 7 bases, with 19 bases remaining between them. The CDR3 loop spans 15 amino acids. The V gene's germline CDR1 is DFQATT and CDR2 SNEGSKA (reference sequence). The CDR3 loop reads CSARGDYRVGQPQHF. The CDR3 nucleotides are TGCAGTGCTAGGGGGGACTACAGGGTTGGACAGCCCCAGCATTTT.

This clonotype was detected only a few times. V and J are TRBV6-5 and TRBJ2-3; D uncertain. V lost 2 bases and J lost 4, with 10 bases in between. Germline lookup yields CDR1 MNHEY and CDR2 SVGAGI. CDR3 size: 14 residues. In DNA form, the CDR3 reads TGTGCCAGCAGTTACCTCACCAGAGCAGATACGCAGTATTTT. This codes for CASSYLTRADTQYF.

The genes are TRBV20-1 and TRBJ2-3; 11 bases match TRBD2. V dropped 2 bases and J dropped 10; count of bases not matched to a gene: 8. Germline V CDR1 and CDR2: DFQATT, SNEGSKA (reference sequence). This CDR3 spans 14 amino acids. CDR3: CSARLAGGPLSQYF. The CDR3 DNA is TGCAGTGCTAGACTAGCGGGGGGCCCTTTGTCGCAGTATTTT.